Listed below are T cell receptor beta chains from one sample, sequenced in a study of post-analysis software for immune sequencing data. MiXCR was run by TCRdb on the PCR reads, yielding one entry per CDR3 protein. The sample consists of about 540,000 distinct CDR3 sequences, around 36% of them appearing once. The sample taken for sequencing was blood. The receptors shown here come from a girl aged 2-17 years with multiple sclerosis. Both conserved end residues are part of each CDR3. The D gene is left open where the match is weak. Clone sizes are given selectively: once, few, many, or a class where the clone is expanded.

size	V	J	D	CDR3	DNA
few	TRBV9	TRBJ2-7	.	CASSPYAGYEQYF	TGTGCCAGCAGCCCCTATGCGGGGTACGAGCAGTACTTC
.	TRBV15	TRBJ1-2	.	CATSRALEDSGYTF	TGTGCCACCAGCAGAGCTCTAGAGGACAGTGGCTACACCTTC
few	TRBV20-1	TRBJ2-7	.	CSAPRGGSDGEQYF	TGCAGTGCTCCCCGAGGAGGGTCTGACGGGGAGCAGTACTTC
.	TRBV12-3/TRBV12-4	TRBJ2-5	.	CASSRGSLSEIQYF	TGTGCCAGCAGCCGGGGGAGCCTTTCGGAGATCCAGTACTTC
.	TRBV10-3	TRBJ2-3	.	CAISAVNADTQYF	TGTGCCATCAGTGCTGTGAATGCAGATACGCAGTATTTT
.	TRBV10-3	TRBJ1-5	.	CAIGFQTANQPQHF	TGTGCCATAGGTTTCCAGACGGCGAATCAGCCCCAGCATTTT
few	TRBV5-1	TRBJ2-3	.	CASSLTTGRDTQYF	TGCGCCAGCAGCTTGACAACGGGGAGGGATACGCAGTATTTT
.	TRBV9	TRBJ2-3	TRBD2	CASSARTSGAVTDTQYF	TGTGCCAGCAGCGCCCGGACTAGCGGGGCGGTCACAGATACGCAGTATTTT
.	TRBV5-6	TRBJ2-1	TRBD2	CASSLSGGVGDNEQFF	TGTGCCAGCAGCCTTAGCGGGGGGGTGGGAGACAATGAGCAGTTCTTC
few	TRBV7-2	TRBJ2-5	.	CASRARDQGQETQYF	TGTGCCAGCAGAGCTCGAGACCAGGGGCAAGAGACCCAGTACTTC
few	TRBV7-8	TRBJ2-1	.	CASSARRVRNEQFF	TGTGCCAGCAGCGCAAGAAGGGTGCGGAATGAGCAGTTCTTC
.	TRBV29-1	TRBJ2-7	.	CSVASGTDPSYEQYF	TGCAGCGTTGCATCCGGGACGGATCCCTCCTACGAGCAGTACTTC
.	TRBV20-1	TRBJ2-5	TRBD2	CSARVSPTGGQETQYF	TGCAGTGCTAGGGTTTCCCCTACGGGGGGCCAAGAGACCCAGTACTTC
.	TRBV4-1	TRBJ2-7	.	CASSPGGGGQRHEQYF	TGCGCCAGCAGCCCAGGGGGGGGCGGACAGCGACACGAGCAGTACTTC
once	TRBV14	TRBJ1-6	.	CASSQDRFGFFNSPLHF	TGTGCCAGCAGCCAAGATCGATTCGGCTTTTTTAATTCACCCCTCCACTTT
.	TRBV18	TRBJ1-1	.	CASSPPWDTEAFF	TGTGCCAGCTCACCACCGTGGGACACTGAAGCTTTCTTT
.	TRBV6-6	TRBJ1-5	.	CASSYSGQGYGNQPQHF	TGTGCCAGCAGTTACTCAGGGCAGGGTTATGGCAATCAGCCCCAGCATTTT
.	TRBV3-1	TRBJ1-2	.	CASSQVSTAPGYTF	TGTGCCAGCAGCCAAGTTTCGACAGCCCCTGGCTACACCTTC
.	TRBV21-1	TRBJ2-3	.	CASSKATPRWADTQYF	TGTGCCAGCAGCAAAGCGACCCCAAGATGGGCAGATACGCAGTATTTT
.	TRBV10-3	TRBJ2-1	TRBD2	CAISEFPSGGSFSEQFF	TGTGCCATCAGTGAGTTCCCTAGCGGGGGAAGTTTTAGTGAGCAGTTCTTC
few	TRBV20-1	TRBJ1-2	TRBD1	CSAGDSLYGYTF	TGCAGTGCTGGGGACAGCCTCTATGGCTACACCTTC
few	TRBV4-1	TRBJ2-3	.	CASRAVGADTQYF	TGCGCCAGCAGGGCCGTTGGAGCGGATACGCAGTATTTT
few	TRBV6-5	TRBJ1-4	TRBD1	CASSAYRGTNEKLFF	TGTGCCAGCAGTGCCTACAGGGGAACTAATGAAAAACTGTTTTTT
few	TRBV4-2	TRBJ2-3	TRBD2	CASSQGVSGGASSMDTQYF	TGTGCCAGCAGCCAAGGGGTTAGCGGGGGGGCCTCCTCCATGGATACGCAGTATTTT
few	TRBV24-1	TRBJ2-1	TRBD1	CATSDLQGGQGSSNEQFF	TGTGCCACCAGTGATTTGCAAGGGGGACAGGGGTCGAGCAATGAGCAGTTCTTC
.	TRBV20-1	TRBJ2-7	.	CSASPGGQFSYEQYF	TGCAGTGCTAGCCCCGGAGGACAGTTCTCCTACGAGCAGTACTTC
few	TRBV6-6	TRBJ1-2	.	CASGRSSSYGYTF	TGTGCCAGCGGCCGTTCGTCCAGCTATGGCTACACCTTC
.	TRBV2	TRBJ2-7	TRBD1	CASRWTGPEQYF	TGTGCCAGCAGGTGGACAGGGCCCGAGCAGTACTTC
.	TRBV3-1	TRBJ1-1	TRBD1	CASSQDGTALMNTEAFF	TGTGCCAGCAGCCAAGATGGGACAGCCCTAATGAACACTGAAGCTTTCTTT